This paragraph reports one TCR beta chain. The table came from immunoSEQ multiplex PCR; TCRdb's copy has only in-frame clones and leaves some out. Among 65,000 to 90,000 clones, under 99% were seen once, and the ten largest hold approximately 0.2%. This specimen belongs to a study of technical replicates of blood from a few donors. The CDR3 is 17 residues long. Germline V gene data show CDR1 as MRHNA and CDR2 as SNTAGT. V shed 2 bases and J 7 bases; nucleotides not matched to a gene: 10. Sequenced material: T cells isolated from PBMCs. This clonotype originated in a human donor in good health. The chain has TRBV6-4 and TRBJ1-5; 11 bases map to TRBD1. CDR3: CASSDPERDRGLQPQHF. The CDR3 region has the DNA TGTGCCAGCAGTGACCCCGAACGGGACAGGGGGTTGCAGCCCCAGCATTTT.